Below, 20 T cell receptor beta chains from the same sample are listed, as sequenced in a study of blood T cell repertoires in COVID-19. Libraries were prepared by immunoSEQ multiplex PCR; TCRdb keeps only in-frame clonotypes and omits some of them. Of over 350,000 clones in the sample, approximately 87% were seen once. The sequencing sample was made of PBMCs or T cells enriched from blood (not recorded which). The source of these receptors is a woman between 50 and 59 years old who had recovered from COVID-19.

The chain is built from TRBV5-8 and TRBJ1-2; possibly TRBD1 for D (6 bases). Germline CDR1 reads SGHTS; CDR2 reads YDEGEE. V shed 2 bases and J shed 4 bases, with 9 bases lying between them. This CDR3 has 13 amino acids. Written as DNA, the CDR3 is TGTGCCAGCAGCTTAAGACAGGCCTATGGCTACACCTTC. Its protein is CASSLRQAYGYTF. The full variable domain, with the rest looked up from reference TRBV5-8 and TRBJ1-2, is EAGVTQSPTHLIKTRGQQATLRCSPISGHTSVYWYQQALGLGLQFLLWYDEGEERNRGNFPPRFSGRQFPNYSSELNVNALELEDSALYLCASSLRQAYGYTFGSGTRLTVV.

The chain uses TRBV11-3 and TRBJ2-7; D unclear. V was trimmed by 8 bases and J by 2 bases, leaving 22 bases between them. CDR3 length: 16 amino acids. From germline, CDR1 is SGHNT and CDR2 YENEEA. CDR3 region: CASEQVHLLKTYEQYF. For the CDR3, the DNA is TGTGCCAGCGAGCAGGTACATCTCCTTAAGACCTACGAGCAGTACTTC.

The chain recombines TRBV29-1 with TRBJ1-2, with no clear D. The CDR3 consists of 12 residues. Between the trimmed V and J ends, which lost 1 base and 0 bases, there was a span of 3 bases. Germline V lookup: CDR1 SQVTM, CDR2 ANQGSEA. The CDR3 loop reads CSVEVANYGYTF. For the CDR3, the DNA is TGCAGCGTTGAAGTAGCTAACTATGGCTACACCTTC.

The rearrangement uses TRBV6-6 and TRBJ2-1; tentatively, D is TRBD2 (6 bases). With 6 bases removed from V and 8 bases from J, the gap between germline ends came to 14 bases. The length of the CDR3 is 13 residues. The germline gives CDR1 MNHNY, CDR2 SVGAGI (reference sequence). For the CDR3, the DNA is TGTGCCAGCAGAAAGACGGAGGGTCATGAGCAGTTCTTC. Its protein product is CASRKTEGHEQFF.

This chain joins TRBV29-1 and TRBJ1-2; a possible D gene is TRBD1 (5 bases). Germline values: CDR1 SQVTM, CDR2 ANQGSEA. V was clipped by 4 bases and J by 8 bases, with 17 bases between them. The CDR3 has 13 amino acids. The CDR3 DNA follows: TGCAGCGTTGCTCTCGCAGGGTCCGGGGGCTACACCTTC. Its translation: CSVALAGSGGYTF.

The V and J genes are TRBV30 and TRBJ2-7; D unresolved. Germline-derived CDR1 and CDR2 are GTSNPN and SVGIG (reference sequence). The CDR3 contains 11 residues. V was shortened by 0 bases and J by 6 bases, with 6 bases between the two germline ends. CDR3 DNA: TGTGCCTGGAGTGTACTGCGCGAGCAGTACTTC. Residues: CAWSVLREQYF.

Here the CDR3 reads CAIRRGIGTDTQYF. CDR3 nucleotides: TGTGCCATCCGTCGGGGGATAGGTACAGATACGCAGTATTTT. The V call is TRBV10-3, the J call TRBJ2-3; possibly TRBD2 for D (6 bases). Trimming pared 8 bases from V and 3 bases from J, leaving 15 bases between. This CDR3 is built from 14 residues. CDR1 ENHRY and CDR2 SYGVKD come from the germline V gene.

The CDR3 DNA follows: TGTGCCAGTGGCAATAATTCACCCCTCCACTTT. Amino acids: CASGNNSPLHF. The chain is built from TRBV11-2 and TRBJ1-6; no reliable D call. Trimming left V 9 bases short and J 5 bases short, with 5 bases between. The CDR3 has 11 amino acids. CDR1 and CDR2 from the germline V gene are SGHAT and FQNNGV.

A few counts support this clone. This rearrangement joins TRBV7-9 to TRBJ2-7; TRBD1 matches at 9 bases. After removal of 5 bases from V and 0 bases from J, the junction contained 5 bases not matched to a gene. CDR3 size: 15 residues. Germline CDR1 and CDR2: SEHNR and FQNEAQ (reference sequence). CDR3 protein: CASSPGTGSSYEQYF. The DNA for the CDR3 is TGTGCCAGCAGCCCTGGGACAGGGAGCTCCTACGAGCAGTACTTC. Full variable domain (rest looked up from reference TRBV7-9 and TRBJ2-7): DTGVSQNPRHKITKRGQNVTFRCDPISEHNRLYWYRQTLGQGPEFLTYFQNEAQLEKSRLLSDRFSAERPKGSFSTLEIQRTEQGDSAMYLCASSPGTGSSYEQYFGPGTRLTVT.

The count of this clone is one. The chain recombines TRBV11-2 with TRBJ1-2; D unresolved. Trimming left V 1 base short and J 8 bases short, with 17 bases between. Germline assignment: CDR1 SGHAT and CDR2 FQNNGV. This CDR3 is 15 amino acids long. DNA for the CDR3: TGTGCCAGCAGCTTAGGGGAGGTCGCGTACTCGGGCTACACCTTC. Translated, it gives CASSLGEVAYSGYTF.

J is TRBJ1-3 and V is TRBV6-5; 7 bases line up with TRBD1. This CDR3 has 15 amino acids. J lost 1 base, V lost 6 bases, and 6 bases had no gene match. CDR1 MNHEY and CDR2 SVGAGI come from the germline V gene. Written as DNA, the CDR3 is TGTGCCAGCAGACGACAGGGTTCATCTGGAAACACCATATATTTT. It codes for CASRRQGSSGNTIYF.

The chain uses TRBV5-1 and TRBJ1-6, with D possibly being TRBD1 (6 bases). This CDR3 has 16 amino acids. CDR1 and CDR2 from the germline V gene are SGHRS and YFSETQ. V was pared by 4 bases and J by 5 bases, with 16 bases between. DNA for the CDR3: TGCGCCAGCAGCCTAAGCACAGGGCTGGATAATTCACCCCTCCACTTT. Its translation is CASSLSTGLDNSPLHF.

This rearrangement joins TRBV2 to TRBJ2-1; D possibly corresponds to TRBD2 (7 bases). CDR1 and CDR2 (germline): SNHLY, FYNNEI. V lost 6 bases to trimming and J lost 7 bases, with 19 bases between them. The CDR3 sequence is 15 residues long. CDR3 coding DNA: TGTGCCAGCAGAGGGGACTACCTCCAGGGGAATGAGCAGTTCTTC. Its protein product is CASRGDYLQGNEQFF.

CDR3 in DNA: TGTGCCAGCAGCTTGACAGGGTATGATGACTATGGCTACACCTTC. It codes for CASSLTGYDDYGYTF. This sequence joins TRBV5-5 and TRBJ1-2, with D perhaps TRBD1 (6 bases). The CDR3 length is 15 residues. The germline V gene has CDR1 SGHKS and CDR2 YYEKEE (reference sequence). The ends were cut back, 1 base at V and 3 bases at J, with 13 bases in the middle.

The V gene is TRBV5-8, the J gene TRBJ2-1; D remains unclear. Trimming took off 4 bases at V and 4 bases at J, with 9 bases between the two ends. The CDR3 has 13 amino acids. From germline, CDR1 is SGHTS and CDR2 YDEGEE. For the CDR3, the DNA is TGTGCCAGCAGCCACACATTATACAATGAGCAGTTCTTC. Translating it yields CASSHTLYNEQFF. Combining the CDR3 with reference TRBV5-8 and TRBJ2-1 gives the whole variable domain EAGVTQSPTHLIKTRGQQATLRCSPISGHTSVYWYQQALGLGLQFLLWYDEGEERNRGNFPPRFSGRQFPNYSSELNVNALELEDSALYLCASSHTLYNEQFFGPGTRLTVL.

This chain joins TRBV30 and TRBJ1-5, with 8 bases aligning to TRBD1. This CDR3 comprises 13 residues. J gave up 6 bases and V 5 bases, and 6 bases lay outside the gene matches. The germline V gene has CDR1 GTSNPN and CDR2 SVGIG (reference sequence). The CDR3 is CAWSRTGLQPQHF. CDR3 in DNA: TGTGCCTGGTCCCGGACAGGGCTTCAGCCCCAGCATTTT.

This clone was seen a handful of times. This chain connects TRBV5-5 to TRBJ2-7, with 7 bases lining up with TRBD1. CDR1 and CDR2 from the germline V gene are SGHKS and YYEKEE (reference sequence). J was trimmed by 6 bases and V by 4 bases; bases with no gene match: 4. CDR3 length: 12 residues. CDR3 protein: CASSRQGGEQYF. Written as DNA, the CDR3 is TGTGCCAGCAGCCGACAGGGCGGCGAGCAGTACTTC.

V usage is TRBV27 and J usage is TRBJ2-7, with 9 bases that match TRBD1. Germline V CDR1 and CDR2: MNHEY, SMNVEV (reference sequence). The CDR3 extends over 16 amino acids. Trimming removed 4 bases from V and 3 bases from J; junction bases left unmatched: 10. CDR3 sequence (DNA): TGTGCCAGCAGTTATAGGGGGGGGACAGGGAACTACGAGCAGTACTTC. Protein: CASSYRGGTGNYEQYF.

This chain's CDR3 is CAWRTPTEQGGAGPAAFF. The CDR3 coding sequence is TGTGCCTGGAGAACTCCCACTGAACAAGGGGGGGCCGGGCCGGCCGCTTTCTTT. The chain uses TRBV30 and TRBJ1-1, with D possibly being TRBD1 (6 bases). Germline V CDR1 and CDR2: GTSNPN, SVGIG (reference sequence). CDR3 length equals 18 residues. Deletions cut 3 bases from V and 11 bases from J, with 34 bases between.

The chain links TRBV15 to TRBJ1-2; a weak D match, TRBD1 (5 bases). Trimming shortened V by 3 bases and J by 7 bases, and 12 bases separated the two germline ends. Germline V gene data show CDR1 as LNHNV and CDR2 as YYDKDF (reference sequence). CDR3 length: 13 residues. The CDR3 DNA is TGTGCCACCAGCAGTAACAGGATTCCTGGCTACACCTTC. It encodes CATSSNRIPGYTF.